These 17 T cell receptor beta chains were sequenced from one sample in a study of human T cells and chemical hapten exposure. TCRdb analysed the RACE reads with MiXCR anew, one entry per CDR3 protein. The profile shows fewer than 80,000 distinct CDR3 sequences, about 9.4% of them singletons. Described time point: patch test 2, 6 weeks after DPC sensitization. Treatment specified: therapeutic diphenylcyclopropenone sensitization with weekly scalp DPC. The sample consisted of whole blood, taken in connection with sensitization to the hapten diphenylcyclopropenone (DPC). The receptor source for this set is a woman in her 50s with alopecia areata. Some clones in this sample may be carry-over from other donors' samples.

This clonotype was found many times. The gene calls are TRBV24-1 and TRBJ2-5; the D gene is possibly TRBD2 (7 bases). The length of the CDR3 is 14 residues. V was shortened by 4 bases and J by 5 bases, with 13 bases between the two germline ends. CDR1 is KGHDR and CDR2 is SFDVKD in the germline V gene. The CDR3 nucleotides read TGTGCCACCAGTGAATCGGGGGGCGCGGAGACCCAGTACTTC. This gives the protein CATSESGGAETQYF.

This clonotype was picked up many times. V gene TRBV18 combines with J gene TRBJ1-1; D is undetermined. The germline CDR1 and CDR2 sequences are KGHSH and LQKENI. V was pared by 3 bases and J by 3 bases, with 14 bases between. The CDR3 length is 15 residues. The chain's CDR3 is CASSPRQVPDTEAFF. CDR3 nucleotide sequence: TGTGCCAGCTCACCGCGGCAGGTACCGGACACTGAAGCTTTCTTT.

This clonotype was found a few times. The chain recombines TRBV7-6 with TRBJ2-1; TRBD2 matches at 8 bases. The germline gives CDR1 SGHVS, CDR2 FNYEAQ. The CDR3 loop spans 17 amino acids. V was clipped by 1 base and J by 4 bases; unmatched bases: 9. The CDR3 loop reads CASSLVPSGFLYNEQFF. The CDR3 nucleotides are TGTGCCAGCAGCTTAGTTCCTAGCGGGTTCCTTTACAATGAGCAGTTCTTC.

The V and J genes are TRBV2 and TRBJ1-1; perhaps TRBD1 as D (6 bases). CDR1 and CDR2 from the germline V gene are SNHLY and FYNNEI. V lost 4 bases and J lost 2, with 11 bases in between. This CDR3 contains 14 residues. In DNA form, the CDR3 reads TGTGCCAGCAGTGGGGACAACTTAAACACTGAAGCTTTCTTT. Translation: CASSGDNLNTEAFF.

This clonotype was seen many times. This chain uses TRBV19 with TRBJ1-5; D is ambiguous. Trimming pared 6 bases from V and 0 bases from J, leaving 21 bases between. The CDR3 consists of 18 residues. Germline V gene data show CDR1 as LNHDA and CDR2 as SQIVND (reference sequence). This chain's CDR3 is CASSSLGRVLYSNQPQHF. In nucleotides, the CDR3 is TGTGCCAGTAGCTCTTTGGGCCGGGTACTTTATAGCAATCAGCCCCAGCATTTT.

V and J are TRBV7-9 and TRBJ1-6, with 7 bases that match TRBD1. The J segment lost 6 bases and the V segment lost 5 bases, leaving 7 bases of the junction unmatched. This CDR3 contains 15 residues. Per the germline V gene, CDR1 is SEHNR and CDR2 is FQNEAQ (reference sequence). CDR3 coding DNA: TGTGCCAGCAGCAATGCCGGGACAGCTAATTCACCCCTCCACTTT. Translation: CASSNAGTANSPLHF. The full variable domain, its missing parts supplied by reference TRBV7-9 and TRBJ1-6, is DTGVSQNPRHKITKRGQNVTFRCDPISEHNRLYWYRQTLGQGPEFLTYFQNEAQLEKSRLLSDRFSAERPKGSFSTLEIQRTEQGDSAMYLCASSNAGTANSPLHFGNGTRLTVT.

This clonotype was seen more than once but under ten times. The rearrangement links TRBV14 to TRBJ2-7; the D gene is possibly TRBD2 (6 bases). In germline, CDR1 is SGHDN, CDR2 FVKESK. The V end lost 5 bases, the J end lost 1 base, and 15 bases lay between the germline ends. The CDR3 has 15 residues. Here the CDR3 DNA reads TGTGCCAGCAGCATAACCGGGAGATGGTCCTACGAGCAGTACTTC. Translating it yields CASSITGRWSYEQYF.

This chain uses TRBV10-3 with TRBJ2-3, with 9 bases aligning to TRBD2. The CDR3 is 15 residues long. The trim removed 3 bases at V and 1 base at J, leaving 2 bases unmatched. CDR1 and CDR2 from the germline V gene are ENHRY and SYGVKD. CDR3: CAISEVAGGTDTQYF. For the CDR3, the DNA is TGTGCCATCAGTGAAGTAGCGGGAGGCACAGATACGCAGTATTTT.

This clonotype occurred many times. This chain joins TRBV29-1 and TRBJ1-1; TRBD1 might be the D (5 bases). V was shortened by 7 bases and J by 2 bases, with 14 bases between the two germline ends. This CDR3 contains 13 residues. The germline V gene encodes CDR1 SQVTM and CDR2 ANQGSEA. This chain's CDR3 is CSGYGAFNTEAFF. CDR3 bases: TGCAGCGGATACGGGGCTTTTAACACTGAAGCTTTCTTT. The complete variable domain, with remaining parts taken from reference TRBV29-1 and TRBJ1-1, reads SAVISQKPSRDICQRGTSLTIQCQVDSQVTMMFWYRQQPGQSLTLIATANQGSEATYESGFVIDKFPISRPNLTFSTLTVSNMSPEDSSIYLCSGYGAFNTEAFFGQGTRLTVV.

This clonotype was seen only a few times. The CDR3 coding sequence is TGTGCCAGCAGCTCAGCTCTAGCGGGAGCTACAGATACGCAGTATTTT. This sequence encodes CASSSALAGATDTQYF. The chain has TRBV7-6 and TRBJ2-3, with 10 bases that match TRBD2. The CDR3 consists of 16 residues. V lost 4 bases to trimming and J lost 3 bases; unmatched junction nucleotides: 7. From germline, CDR1 is SGHVS and CDR2 FNYEAQ. Full variable domain (missing parts from reference TRBV7-6 and TRBJ2-3): GAGVSQSPRYKVTKRGQDVALRCDPISGHVSLYWYRQALGQGPEFLTYFNYEAQQDKSGLPNDRFSAERPEGSISTLTIQRTEQRDSAMYRCASSSALAGATDTQYFGPGTRLTVL.

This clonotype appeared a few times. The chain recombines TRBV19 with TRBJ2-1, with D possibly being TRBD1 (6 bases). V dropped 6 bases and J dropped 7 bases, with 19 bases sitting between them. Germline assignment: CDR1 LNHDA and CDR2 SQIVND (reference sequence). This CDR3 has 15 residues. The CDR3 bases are TGTGCCAGTAGGGAGCAGGGGTTCGGGGATAATGAGCAGTTCTTC. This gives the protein CASREQGFGDNEQFF. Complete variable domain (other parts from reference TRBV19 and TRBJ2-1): DGGITQSPKYLFRKEGQNVTLSCEQNLNHDAMYWYRQDPGQGLRLIYYSQIVNDFQKGDIAEGYSVSREKKESFPLTVTSAQKNPTAFYLCASREQGFGDNEQFFGPGTRLTVL.

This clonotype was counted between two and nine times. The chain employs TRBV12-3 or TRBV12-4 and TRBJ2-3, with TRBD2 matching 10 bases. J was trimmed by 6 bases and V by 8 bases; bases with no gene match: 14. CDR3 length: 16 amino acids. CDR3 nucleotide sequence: TGTGCCAGCGGGTCAGGAGGGCTAGCGGGAGTCGATACGCAGTATTTT. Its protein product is CASGSGGLAGVDTQYF.

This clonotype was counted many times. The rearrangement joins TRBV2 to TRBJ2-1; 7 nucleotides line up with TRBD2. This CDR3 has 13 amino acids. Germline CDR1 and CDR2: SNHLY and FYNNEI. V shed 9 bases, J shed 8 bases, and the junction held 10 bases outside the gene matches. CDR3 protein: CASGLESRDEQFF. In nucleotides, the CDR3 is TGTGCCAGTGGACTAGAGAGCCGTGATGAGCAGTTCTTC.

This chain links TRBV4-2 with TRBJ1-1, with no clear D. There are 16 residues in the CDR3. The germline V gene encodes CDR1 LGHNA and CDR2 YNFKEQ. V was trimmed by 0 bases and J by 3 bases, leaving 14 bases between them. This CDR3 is CASSQEMRRIDTEAFF. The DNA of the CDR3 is TGTGCCAGCAGCCAAGAAATGCGGAGGATCGACACTGAAGCTTTCTTT.

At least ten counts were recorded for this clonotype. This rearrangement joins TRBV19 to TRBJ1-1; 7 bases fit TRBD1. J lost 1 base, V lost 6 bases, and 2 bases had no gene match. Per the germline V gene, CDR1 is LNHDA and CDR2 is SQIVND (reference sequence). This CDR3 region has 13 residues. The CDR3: CASSRTGNTEAFF. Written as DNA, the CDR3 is TGTGCCAGTAGCCGGACAGGGAACACTGAAGCTTTCTTT.

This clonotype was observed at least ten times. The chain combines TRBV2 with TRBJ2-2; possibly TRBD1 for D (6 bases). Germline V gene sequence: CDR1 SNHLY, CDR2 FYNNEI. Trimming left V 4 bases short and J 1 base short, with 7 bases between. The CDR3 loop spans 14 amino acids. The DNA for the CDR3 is TGTGCCAGCAGTGCGACAGGGAACACCGGGGAGCTGTTTTTT. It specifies CASSATGNTGELFF.

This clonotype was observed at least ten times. Written as DNA, the CDR3 is TGTGCCAGCAGAAGGGACATTGCCGGGGAGCTGTTTTTT. It is translated as CASRRDIAGELFF. The V gene is TRBV12-3 or TRBV12-4, the J gene TRBJ2-2, with a weak D call TRBD1 (6 bases). The V end was cut by 6 bases, the J end by 6 bases, with 11 bases between. CDR3 size: 13 residues.